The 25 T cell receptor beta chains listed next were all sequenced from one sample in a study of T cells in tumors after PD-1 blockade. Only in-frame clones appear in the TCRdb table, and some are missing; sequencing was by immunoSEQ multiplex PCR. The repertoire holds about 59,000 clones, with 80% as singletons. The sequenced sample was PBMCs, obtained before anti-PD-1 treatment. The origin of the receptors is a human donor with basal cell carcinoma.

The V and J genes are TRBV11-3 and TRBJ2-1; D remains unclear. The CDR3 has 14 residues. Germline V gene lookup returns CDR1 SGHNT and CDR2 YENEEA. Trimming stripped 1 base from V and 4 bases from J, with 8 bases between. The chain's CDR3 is CASSLGVVYNEQFF. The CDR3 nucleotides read TGTGCCAGCAGCTTAGGAGTCGTTTACAATGAGCAGTTCTTC.

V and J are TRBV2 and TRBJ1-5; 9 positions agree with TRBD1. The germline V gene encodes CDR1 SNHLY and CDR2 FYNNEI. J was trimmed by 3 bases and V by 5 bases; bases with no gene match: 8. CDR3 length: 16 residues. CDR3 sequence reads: CASSWPTGGDNQPQHF. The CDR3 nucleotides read TGTGCCAGCAGTTGGCCGACAGGGGGAGACAATCAGCCCCAGCATTTT.

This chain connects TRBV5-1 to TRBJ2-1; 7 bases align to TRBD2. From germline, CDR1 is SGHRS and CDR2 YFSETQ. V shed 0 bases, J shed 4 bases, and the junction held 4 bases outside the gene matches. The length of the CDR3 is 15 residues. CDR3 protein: CASSLGLAFYNEQFF. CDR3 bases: TGCGCCAGCAGCTTGGGACTAGCATTTTACAATGAGCAGTTCTTC.

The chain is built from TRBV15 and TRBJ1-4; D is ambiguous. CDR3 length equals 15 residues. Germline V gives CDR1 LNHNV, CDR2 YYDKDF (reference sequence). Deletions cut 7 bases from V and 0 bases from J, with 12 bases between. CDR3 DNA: TGTGCCACCACTAGAGGTGGGCCAACTAATGAAAAACTGTTTTTT. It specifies CATTRGGPTNEKLFF.

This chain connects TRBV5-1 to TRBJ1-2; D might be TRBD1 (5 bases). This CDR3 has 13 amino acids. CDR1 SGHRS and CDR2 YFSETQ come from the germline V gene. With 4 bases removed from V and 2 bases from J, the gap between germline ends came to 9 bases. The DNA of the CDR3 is TGCGCCAGCAGCCCGAGACAGAACTATGGCTACACCTTC. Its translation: CASSPRQNYGYTF.

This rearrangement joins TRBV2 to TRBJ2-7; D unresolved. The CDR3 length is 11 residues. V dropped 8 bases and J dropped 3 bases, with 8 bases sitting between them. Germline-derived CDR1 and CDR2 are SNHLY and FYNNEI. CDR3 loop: CASSVGYEQYF. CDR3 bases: TGTGCCAGCTCGGTTGGCTACGAGCAGTACTTC.

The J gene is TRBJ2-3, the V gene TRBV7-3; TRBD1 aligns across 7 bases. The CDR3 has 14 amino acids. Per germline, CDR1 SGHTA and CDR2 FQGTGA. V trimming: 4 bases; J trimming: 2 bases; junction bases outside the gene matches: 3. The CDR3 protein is CASSSGQVTDTQYF. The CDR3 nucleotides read TGTGCCAGCAGCTCCGGACAGGTCACAGATACGCAGTATTTT.

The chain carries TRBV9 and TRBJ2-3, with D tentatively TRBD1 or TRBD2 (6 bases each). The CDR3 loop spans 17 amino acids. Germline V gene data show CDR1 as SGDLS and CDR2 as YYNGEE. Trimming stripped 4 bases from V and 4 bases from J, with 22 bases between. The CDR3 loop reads CASSRRGETLAADTQYF. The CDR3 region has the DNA TGTGCCAGCAGCAGAAGGGGGGAGACCCTCGCCGCAGATACGCAGTATTTT.

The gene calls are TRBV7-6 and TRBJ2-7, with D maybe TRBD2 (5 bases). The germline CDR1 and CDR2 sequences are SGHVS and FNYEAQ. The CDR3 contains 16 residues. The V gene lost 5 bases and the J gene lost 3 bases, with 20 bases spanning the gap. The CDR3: CASSRLKPGKGYEQYF. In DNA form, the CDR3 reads TGTGCCAGCAGCCGCTTAAAACCCGGGAAAGGCTACGAGCAGTACTTC.

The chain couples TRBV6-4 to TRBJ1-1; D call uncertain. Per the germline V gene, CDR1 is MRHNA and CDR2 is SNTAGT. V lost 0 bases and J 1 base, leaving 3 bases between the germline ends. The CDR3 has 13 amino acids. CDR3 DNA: TGTGCCAGCAGTGACTCACAGAACACTGAAGCTTTCTTT. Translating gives CASSDSQNTEAFF.

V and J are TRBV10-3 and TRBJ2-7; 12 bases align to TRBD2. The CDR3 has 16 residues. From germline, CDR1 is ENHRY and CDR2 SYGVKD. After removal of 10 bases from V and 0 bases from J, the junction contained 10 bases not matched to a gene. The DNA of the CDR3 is TGTGCCACGAGGGCTAGCGGGGGGGATAGCTCCTACGAGCAGTACTTC. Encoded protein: CATRASGGDSSYEQYF.

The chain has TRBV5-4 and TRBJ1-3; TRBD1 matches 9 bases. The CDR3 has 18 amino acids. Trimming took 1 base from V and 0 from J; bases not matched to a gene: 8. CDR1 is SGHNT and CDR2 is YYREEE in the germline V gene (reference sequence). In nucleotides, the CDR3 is TGTGCCAGCAGCTTGTTCGGGACAGGGTCTTACTCTGGAAACACCATATATTTT. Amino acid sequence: CASSLFGTGSYSGNTIYF.

The chain's CDR3 is CASSLTGAAPYEQYF. Written as DNA, the CDR3 is TGTGCCAGCAGCTTGACGGGGGCCGCCCCCTACGAGCAGTACTTC. The chain recombines TRBV5-6 with TRBJ2-7, with D possibly being TRBD1 or TRBD2 (6 bases each). Trimming shortened V by 1 base and J by 2 bases, and 13 bases separated the two germline ends. The germline gives CDR1 SGHDT, CDR2 YYEEEE. CDR3 length: 15 residues. Using reference TRBV5-6 and TRBJ2-7 for the parts outside the CDR3, the full variable domain is DAGVTQSPTHLIKTRGQQVTLRCSPKSGHDTVSWYQQALGQGPQFIFQYYEEEERQRGNFPDRFSGHQFPNYSSELNVNALLLGDSALYLCASSLTGAAPYEQYFGPGTRLTVT.

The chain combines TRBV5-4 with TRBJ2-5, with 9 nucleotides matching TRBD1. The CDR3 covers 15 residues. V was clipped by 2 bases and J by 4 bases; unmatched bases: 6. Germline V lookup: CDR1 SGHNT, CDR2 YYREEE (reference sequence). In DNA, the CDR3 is TGTGCCAGCAGCTTTGACAGGGGGGAAGGAGAGACCCAGTACTTC. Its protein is CASSFDRGEGETQYF.

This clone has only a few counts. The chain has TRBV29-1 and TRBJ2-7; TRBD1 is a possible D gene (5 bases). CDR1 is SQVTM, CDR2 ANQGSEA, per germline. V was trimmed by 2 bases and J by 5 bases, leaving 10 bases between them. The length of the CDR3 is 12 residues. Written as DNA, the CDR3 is TGCAGCGTTGAACAGGGTAACGACGAGCAGTACTTC. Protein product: CSVEQGNDEQYF.

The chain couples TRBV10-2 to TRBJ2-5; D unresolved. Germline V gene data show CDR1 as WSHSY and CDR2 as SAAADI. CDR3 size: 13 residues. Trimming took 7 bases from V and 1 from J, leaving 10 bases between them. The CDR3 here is CASTGVVQETQYF. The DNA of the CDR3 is TGCGCCAGCACCGGAGTAGTCCAAGAGACCCAGTACTTC.

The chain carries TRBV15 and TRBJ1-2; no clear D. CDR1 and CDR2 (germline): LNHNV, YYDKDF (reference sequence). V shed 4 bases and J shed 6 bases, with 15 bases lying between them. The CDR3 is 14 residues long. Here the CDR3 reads CATSTRTTGNGYTF. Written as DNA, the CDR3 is TGTGCCACCAGCACCCGTACGACGGGGAATGGCTACACCTTC.

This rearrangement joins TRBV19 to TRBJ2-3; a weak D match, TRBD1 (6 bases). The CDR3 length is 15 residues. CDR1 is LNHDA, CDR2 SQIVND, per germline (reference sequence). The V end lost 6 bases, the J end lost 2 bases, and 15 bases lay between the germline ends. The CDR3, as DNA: TGTGCCAGTAGGACCCAGACAGGAGCCACAGATACGCAGTATTTT. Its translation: CASRTQTGATDTQYF.

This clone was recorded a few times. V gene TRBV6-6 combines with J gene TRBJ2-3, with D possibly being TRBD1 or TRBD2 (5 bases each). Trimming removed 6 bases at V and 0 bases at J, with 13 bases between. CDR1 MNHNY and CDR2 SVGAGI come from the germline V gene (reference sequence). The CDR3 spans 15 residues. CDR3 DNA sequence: TGTGCCAGCAGGCATTTGGGGGACAGCACAGATACGCAGTATTTT. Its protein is CASRHLGDSTDTQYF.

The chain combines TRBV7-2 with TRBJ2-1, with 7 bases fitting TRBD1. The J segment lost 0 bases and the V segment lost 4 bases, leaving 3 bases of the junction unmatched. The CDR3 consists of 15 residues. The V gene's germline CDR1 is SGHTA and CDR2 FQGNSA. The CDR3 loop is CASSSSGGSYNEQFF. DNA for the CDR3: TGTGCCAGCAGCTCGTCAGGGGGCTCCTACAATGAGCAGTTCTTC. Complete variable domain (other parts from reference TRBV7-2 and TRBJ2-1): GAGVSQSPSNKVTEKGKDVELRCDPISGHTALYWYRQSLGQGLEFLIYFQGNSAPDKSGLPSDRFSAERTGGSVSTLTIQRTQQEDSAVYLCASSSSGGSYNEQFFGPGTRLTVL.

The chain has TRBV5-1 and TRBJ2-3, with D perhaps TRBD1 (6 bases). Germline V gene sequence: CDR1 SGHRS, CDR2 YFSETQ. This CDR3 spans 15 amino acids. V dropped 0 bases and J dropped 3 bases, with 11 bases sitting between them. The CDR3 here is CASSLAQGKTDTQYF. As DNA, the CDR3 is TGCGCCAGCAGCTTGGCTCAGGGGAAGACAGATACGCAGTATTTT.

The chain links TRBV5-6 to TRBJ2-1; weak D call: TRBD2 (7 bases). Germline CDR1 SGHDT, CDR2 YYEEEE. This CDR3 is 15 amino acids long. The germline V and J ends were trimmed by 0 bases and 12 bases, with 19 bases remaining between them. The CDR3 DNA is TGTGCCAGCAGCTTGGGAGGGAGGGGGAGGAACGGGCAGTTCTTC. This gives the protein CASSLGGRGRNGQFF.

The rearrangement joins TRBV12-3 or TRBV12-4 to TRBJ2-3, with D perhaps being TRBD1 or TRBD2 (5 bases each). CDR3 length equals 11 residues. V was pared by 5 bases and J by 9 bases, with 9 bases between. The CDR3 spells CASSPGPTQYF. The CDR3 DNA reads TGTGCCAGCAGTCCGGGACCGACGCAGTATTTT.

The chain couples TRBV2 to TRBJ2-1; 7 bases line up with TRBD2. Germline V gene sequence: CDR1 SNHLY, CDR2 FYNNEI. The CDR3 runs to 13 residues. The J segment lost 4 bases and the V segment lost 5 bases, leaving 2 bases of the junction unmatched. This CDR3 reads CASSPAGYNEQFF. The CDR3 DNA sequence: TGTGCCAGCAGTCCAGCGGGGTACAATGAGCAGTTCTTC. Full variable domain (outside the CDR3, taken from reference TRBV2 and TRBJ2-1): EPEVTQTPSHQVTQMGQEVILRCVPISNHLYFYWYRQILGQKVEFLVSFYNNEISEKSEIFDDQFSVERPDGSNFTLKIRSTKLEDSAMYFCASSPAGYNEQFFGPGTRLTVL.

CDR3 nucleotides: TGTGCCAGCAGCCAATACTACCGGGACAGGGTGATGGTTCAGCCCCAGCATTTT. Its protein product is CASSQYYRDRVMVQPQHF. The chain combines TRBV5-5 with TRBJ1-5, with TRBD1 identical over 9 bases. V shed 4 bases and J 6 bases; nucleotides not matched to a gene: 17. Germline CDR1 is SGHKS and CDR2 is YYEKEE (reference sequence). This CDR3 contains 18 residues.